This TCR beta chain was observed in a study of Ad26.COV2.S vaccination and SARS-CoV-2 variants (dated by TCRdb to 2020 to 2023). Background on the whole study: Donors in the vaccine arm were drawn from COV1001, a phase I-IIa trial of Ad26.COV2.S in healthy adults that was multicentre, randomized, double-blind and placebo-controlled. Ad26.COV2.S was administered intramuscularly at a dose of 5x10^10 or 1x10^11 viral particles, either as one shot or as two shots given 56 days apart. The specificity and breadth of SARS-CoV-2-reactive T cell receptors after Ad26.COV2.S vaccination were assessed by TCRbeta repertoire sequencing. A total of approximately 32 samples were included in the TCR-sequenced set, comprising around 19 Ad26.COV2.S vaccine recipients, 5 placebo recipients and 8 SARS-CoV-2 convalescent individuals. Participants in the trial were split at random into five groups of five each, receiving low-dose or high-dose Ad26.COV2.S once or twice, or else placebo on both occasions. Investigators did not know the trial group allocation while performing experiments and assessing outcomes.

Germline trimming amounts to 0 bases on V and 3 bases on J, with 7 as the count of junction bases outside the gene matches. Inclusive of the bounding cysteine and phenylalanine, the CDR3 is 17 residues long. Only the CDR3 DNA stays, 51 bases, in frame from base 1. The germline V gene specifies LGHNA as CDR1 and YSLEER as CDR2. What the work shows at the level of the full study, not this receptor alone: Higher spike-specific TCR breadth was observed in Ad26.COV2.S recipients than in placebo recipients (P = 0.0014). Non-spike TCR breadth was comparable between vaccine and placebo recipients, consistent with the vaccine containing only spike. Substantial breadth of spike-specific CD8+ and CD4+ T cell responses was reported after vaccination. The authors noted that total T cell responses may have been underestimated by the TCR breadth and depth analyses. The study was not powered to compare responses between vaccine doses or regimens.

Comment on this clone: Its antigen is unknown. Per-base quality was not reported, and no clone a single base away is much larger than it.

The immunoSEQ Assay was used to sequence TCRbeta CDR3 regions. After extraction, genomic DNA underwent amplification by bias-controlled multiplex PCR, followed by high-throughput sequencing. The authors processed their data as follows. To quantify the absolute abundance of every unique TCRbeta CDR3 region, sequences were collapsed and filtered. T cell fraction was estimated by normalization of TCRbeta template counts to usable DNA, with usable DNA being measured through amplification of reference genes present in all nucleated cells. Repertoire TCRs were annotated as SARS-CoV-2-specific when V gene, CDR3 amino acid sequence and J gene were exactly matched to a known reactive TCR set. The reference SARS-CoV-2 TCR set was derived from MIRA and filtered for enrichment in COVID-19-positive ImmuneCODE repertoires, a step that removed public or cross-reactive TCRs. Drawing on the MIRA antigens, annotated TCRs were analysed further at the level of specific ORF or position within ORF. Breadth was defined as the number of annotated unique rearrangements divided by the total number of unique productive rearrangements, and depth was defined as the summed frequency of the annotated unique rearrangements. Two-sided Wilcoxon rank-sum tests were used to compare TCR breadth between groups. TCRdb holds this immuneACCESS table with in-frame rearrangements only. Some clones are missing; in checked studies, unresolved V genes explain under half, and the rest has no known cause. D and trimming were read from the DNA, whereas the V and J calls and clone size are those reported in that table. This sample lists 350,000 to 450,000 clones; 70% to 90% were detected once. The ten largest account for 3% to 4% of the sample.

This specimen's treatment or condition label, interpreted: 19 received Ad26.COV2.S at low or high dose, single or two shots; five or six received placebo; per-sample allocation not given. For vaccine and placebo recipients, repertoires were sequenced using samples collected on day 63 after the first injection. Cohort 1b enrolled 25 adults aged 18-55 years at a single site in Boston, USA, between 29 July and 7 August 2020. Ad26.COV2.S was a replication-incompetent adenovirus type 26 vector expressing a prefusion-stabilized SARS-CoV-2 spike protein from the original Wuhan strain. Sequencing used peripheral blood, obtained in a trial of Ad26.COV2.S vaccine versus placebo. The chain joins TRBV4-3 to TRBJ2-1; TRBD1 fits 8 bases in the junction. The sequence was obtained from a person between 18 and 65 years old who received the Ad26.COV2.S COVID-19 vaccine or a placebo. The CDR3 in this case is CASSQDTPGGVYNEQFF. The sequence in DNA is TGCGCCAGCAGCCAAGACACCCCAGGGGGCGTCTACAATGAGCAGTTCTTC.